This entry describes one T cell receptor beta chain. This receptor's antigen is unknown. No base quality information exists; no much larger clone differs at one position. Using the deep immunoSEQ assay, multiplex PCR amplified TCR CDR3 regions from genomic DNA. Extracted genomic DNA from each cell subset was distributed evenly across all wells of several immunoSEQ 96-well plates, and each plate was treated as a replicate. For sorted subsets, approximately 200 ng of genomic DNA, equivalent to 30,000 or so T cell genomes, went into each replicate PCR. Purified libraries were measured with a Qubit 3.0 fluorometer, size-checked on a Bioanalyzer 2100, and measured again with the KAPA Library Quantification kit. Every immunoSEQ 96-well plate was sequenced on a separate single-read 150-cycle Illumina NextSeq 550 flow cell. In the original analysis: Because the immunoSEQ output held only junctional sequences and lacked quality scores, the filtering could not match the filtering applied to full-length reads. Sequences were annotated with PyIR, a Python wrapper for IgBLAST v1.9, using IMGT germline references to assign V/J genes and CDR3. Reads were filtered out if the reads had weak V/J assignments (E-value above 1e-6), no CDR3, stop codons, out-of-frame junctions, or ambiguous translated residues. V3J clonotypes were defined as sequences sharing an identical inferred V gene, J gene, and CDR3 amino acid sequence. Percentage overlap between repertoires was calculated by dividing the number of shared unique clonotypes by the size of the smaller repertoire. Three approaches were used to assess repertoire richness: RTK rarefaction, the Chao1 estimator, and Recon v2.1 estimates of unobserved clonotypes. For all TCRbeta clonotypes obtained by the gDNA method from a few donors, generation probabilities were computed with OLGA. The clones in this table, taken by TCRdb from immuneACCESS, are in-frame only. Not every clone is retained; where verified, under half of the shortfall comes from an unresolved V gene, and the cause of the rest is unknown. That table supplies the V and J calls and clone size; D and trimming were determined from the DNA. In all, the sample holds approximately 2,200,000 clones, and 85% to 95% of those were seen once. About 1.5% of the sample lies in the top ten.

This entry belongs to a study of shared clonotypes between healthy human individuals (dated by TCRdb to 2019 to 2021). Regarding the complete study: The cohort included three men and a couple of women between 18 and 49 years of age. For each donor, CD4 naive and CD4 memory were each run on three plates, CD8 naive on two plates, and CD8 memory on one plate. To estimate repertoire size and how much clonotypes are shared between individuals, the study performed deep sequencing of blood TCR repertoires from a handful of healthy adults. Leukapheresis yielded between about 0.9 and 10 billion PBMCs per donor. To increase sequencing depth and limit assay-specific biases, different laboratories used diverse techniques to prepare libraries and sequence TCR repertoires. Points the paper makes about the study in general: Across four donors, roughly 5% of naive CD4, roughly 3.5% of naive CD8, 2.3% of memory CD4, and around 0.4% of memory CD8 clonotypes were shared. Based on pairwise subsampling, the degree of clonotype sharing among donors was expected to be affected by sequencing depth. Even with the large sequencing depth, rarefaction of the sorted-subset datasets indicated that sequencing was incomplete. Because the study included a small number of donors, the genetic and exposure-history diversity represented was limited. Naive subsets generally had larger estimated clonotype richness than memory subsets. Sampling was restricted to blood, and TCR repertoires in tissue are likely to differ from TCR repertoires in blood. Clonotypes shared by all four sorted-subset donors showed higher generation probabilities than non-shared clonotypes.

The CDR3 starts with the cysteine, ends with the phenylalanine, and has 16 residues. The sequence is cut down to CDR3 DNA, 48 bases in frame from base 1. Compared with germline, V lacks 0 bases and J lacks 1 base; bases without a gene match: 4. CDR1 and CDR2 are drawn from the germline V gene: MGHRA, YSYEKL. CD8 naive samples were CD45RO-negative cells positively selected for CCR7, giving a CD45RA+CCR7+ population that excluded TemRA cells. Healthy HIV-negative adults with no recently reported acute infections or vaccinations were included as donors. Only Caucasian adults living in Nashville, Tennessee, USA were represented among the donors. After blood collection by leukapheresis, PBMCs were isolated using Ficoll-Histopaque density gradient centrifugation and then cryopreserved in the vapor phase of liquid nitrogen. Purity and quantity of every magnetically sorted T cell population were checked by analytical flow cytometry. Genomic DNA was isolated from each sorted fraction and quantified by UV absorbance on a Nanodrop 2000c.

The sequence was obtained from a young man in good health. Some clones in this sample may be carry-over from other donors' samples. The sample comprised naive CD8+ T cells from PBMCs. What the cell subset or site label conveys for this sample: CD45RA+CCR7+. Here the chain combines TRBV4-1 and TRBJ2-7; 9 middle bases align to TRBD1. In nucleotides, the sequence is TGCGCCAGCAGCCAAGATCGGGACAGGGCTTCCTACGAGCAGTACTTC. This sequence encodes CASSQDRDRASYEQYF.